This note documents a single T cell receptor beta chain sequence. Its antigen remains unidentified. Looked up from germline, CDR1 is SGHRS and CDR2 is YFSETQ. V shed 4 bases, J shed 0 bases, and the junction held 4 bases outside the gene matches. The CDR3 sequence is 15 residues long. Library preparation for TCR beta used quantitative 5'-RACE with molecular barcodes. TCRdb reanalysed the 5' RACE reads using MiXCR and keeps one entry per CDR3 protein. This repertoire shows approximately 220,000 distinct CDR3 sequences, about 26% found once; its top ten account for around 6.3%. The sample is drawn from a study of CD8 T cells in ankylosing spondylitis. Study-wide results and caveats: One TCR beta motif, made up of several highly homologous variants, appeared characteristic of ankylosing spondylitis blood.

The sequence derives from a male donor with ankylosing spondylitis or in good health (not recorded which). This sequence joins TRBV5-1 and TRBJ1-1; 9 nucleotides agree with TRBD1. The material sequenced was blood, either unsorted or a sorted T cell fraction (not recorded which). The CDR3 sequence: CASSGGQGMNTEAFF. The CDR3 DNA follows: TGCGCCAGCAGCGGGGGACAGGGCATGAACACTGAAGCTTTCTTT.